Shown below are 18 T cell receptor beta chains from a single sample sequenced in a study of long-term antiretroviral therapy in people with HIV. Version v3.0 of the immunoSEQ assay was performed at survey level. Data came from immunoSEQ multiplex PCR; TCRdb stores just in-frame clones and leaves some out. This sample has about 24,000 clones, with 80% to 85% found just once. Sequencing was performed on unsorted PBMCs, taken about 4.3 years after starting antiretroviral therapy. All receptors come from a man aged 30-40 years with HIV.

In its sample, this clone was seen once. The chain carries TRBV6-5 and TRBJ2-5; TRBD1 might be the D (6 bases). The germline V gene has CDR1 MNHEY and CDR2 SVGAGI. CDR3 length: 13 residues. V was trimmed by 8 bases and J by 7 bases, leaving 17 bases between them. DNA of the CDR3: TGTGCCAGCGATCCGACAGGCCCGCGGACCCAGTACTTC. Amino acids: CASDPTGPRTQYF.

This clone was counted a few times. The J gene is TRBJ1-5, the V gene TRBV6-1; D unclear. Trimming removed 1 base from V and 0 bases from J, with 7 bases in between. CDR1 MNHNS and CDR2 SASEGT come from the germline V gene. The CDR3 covers 15 residues. The CDR3 is CASSEDPISNQPQHF. CDR3 in DNA: TGTGCCAGCAGTGAAGACCCTATTAGCAATCAGCCCCAGCATTTT.

This clone was observed a handful of times. The J gene is TRBJ2-7, the V gene TRBV30; D is ambiguous. Germline loops: CDR1 GTSNPN, CDR2 SVGIG (reference sequence). The ends were cut back, 6 bases at V and 1 base at J, with 13 bases in the middle. CDR3 size: 13 residues. Here the CDR3 reads CACSVGLSYEQYF. In nucleotides, the CDR3 is TGTGCCTGTTCCGTTGGGCTTTCCTACGAGCAGTACTTC.

The rearrangement links TRBV4-2 to TRBJ1-4; D unresolved. V was trimmed by 0 bases and J by 7 bases, leaving 9 bases between them. CDR1 LGHNA and CDR2 YNFKEQ come from the germline V gene. The CDR3 runs to 14 residues. The CDR3 DNA reads as TGTGCCAGCAGCCAAGATAGGGCGGGTGAAAAACTGTTTTTT. Amino acids: CASSQDRAGEKLFF.

This rearrangement joins TRBV2 to TRBJ2-5, with 7 bases that match TRBD1. J was trimmed by 5 bases and V by 7 bases; bases with no gene match: 10. Germline loops: CDR1 SNHLY, CDR2 FYNNEI. The CDR3 has 14 amino acids. The CDR3 region is CASNGQDKRETQYF. DNA for the CDR3: TGTGCCAGCAACGGACAGGATAAGAGGGAGACCCAGTACTTC.

This chain joins TRBV2 and TRBJ2-1; the match to TRBD2 covers 10 bases. This CDR3 comprises 14 residues. V shed 4 bases, J shed 9 bases, and the junction held 6 bases outside the gene matches. CDR1 is SNHLY, CDR2 FYNNEI, per germline. The CDR3 region has the DNA TGTGCCAGCAGTGCGGAGCGGGGGGGTGGTGAGCAGTTCTTC. It codes for CASSAERGGGEQFF. The variable domain in full, completed from reference TRBV2 and TRBJ2-1, reads EPEVTQTPSHQVTQMGQEVILRCVPISNHLYFYWYRQILGQKVEFLVSFYNNEISEKSEIFDDQFSVERPDGSNFTLKIRSTKLEDSAMYFCASSAERGGGEQFFGPGTRLTVL.

The genes are TRBV5-8 and TRBJ2-7, with unresolved D. The V gene's germline CDR1 is SGHTS and CDR2 YDEGEE. The ends were cut back, 2 bases at V and 0 bases at J, with 12 bases in the middle. This CDR3 contains 15 residues. CDR3 coding DNA: TGTGCCAGCAGCTTTGCCTCTACAAGCTCCTACGAGCAGTACTTC. Translated: CASSFASTSSYEQYF.

This clone was seen only a few times. V usage is TRBV5-1 and J usage is TRBJ1-1, with D possibly being TRBD1 (5 bases). There are 12 residues in the CDR3. The germline gives CDR1 SGHRS, CDR2 YFSETQ. V gave up 4 bases and J gave up 2 bases, with 6 bases separating them. In DNA form, the CDR3 reads TGCGCCAGCAGCCGGGACAACACTGAAGCTTTCTTT. Amino acid sequence: CASSRDNTEAFF.

The V and J genes are TRBV7-9 and TRBJ1-3; unclear D gene. With 5 bases removed from V and 0 bases from J, the gap between germline ends came to 8 bases. The CDR3 has 14 residues. CDR1 SEHNR and CDR2 FQNEAQ come from the germline V gene (reference sequence). The CDR3 DNA reads as TGTGCCAGCAGCCCGATCATCTCTGGAAACACCATATATTTT. Amino acids: CASSPIISGNTIYF.

This chain links TRBV6-1 with TRBJ1-2; a possible D gene is TRBD1 (6 bases). The V and J ends lost 1 base and 8 bases respectively, with 17 bases between them. CDR1 and CDR2 from the germline V gene are MNHNS and SASEGT. This CDR3 has 15 residues. CDR3 residues: CASSEVALTGYGYTF. DNA for the CDR3: TGTGCCAGCAGTGAAGTAGCTTTAACAGGGTACGGCTACACCTTC.

The chain recombines TRBV27 with TRBJ2-1; D is uncertain. The CDR3 is made up of 13 amino acids. Trimming shortened V by 5 bases and J by 13 bases, and 18 bases separated the two germline ends. Germline V gene sequence: CDR1 MNHEY, CDR2 SMNVEV (reference sequence). The DNA of the CDR3 is TGTGCCAGCAGTCCGTCGCGGATGGAGTTTCAGTTCTTC. Translation: CASSPSRMEFQFF.

This chain joins TRBV2 and TRBJ1-1; unclear D gene. The CDR3 contains 12 residues. V shed 10 bases and J shed 6 bases, with 15 bases lying between them. Germline lookup yields CDR1 SNHLY and CDR2 FYNNEI. The CDR3 loop is CATKVRSSEAFF. The CDR3, as DNA: TGTGCCACTAAAGTAAGGAGTTCTGAAGCTTTCTTT.

This chain connects TRBV6-1 to TRBJ1-5, with D possibly matching TRBD1 (6 bases). CDR3 length: 15 residues. V dropped 1 base and J dropped 4 bases, with 11 bases sitting between them. Germline V gene sequence: CDR1 MNHNS, CDR2 SASEGT. The CDR3 region is CASSEDWGRNQPQHF. CDR3 in DNA: TGTGCCAGCAGTGAAGATTGGGGGCGGAATCAGCCCCAGCATTTT.

This clone has only a few counts. The gene calls are TRBV29-1 and TRBJ2-7; possibly TRBD1 for D (5 bases). V was clipped by 4 bases and J by 4 bases, with 5 bases between them. From germline, CDR1 is SQVTM and CDR2 ANQGSEA. The CDR3 is made up of 10 amino acids. The CDR3 nucleotides read TGCAGCGTTGGACAGTACGAGCAGTACTTC. Translation: CSVGQYEQYF.

The chain combines TRBV6-5 with TRBJ1-1; unclear D gene. The CDR3 sequence is 14 residues long. Germline CDR1 reads MNHEY; CDR2 reads SVGAGI. Trimming stripped 2 bases from V and 6 bases from J, with 13 bases between. This chain's CDR3 is CASSYGPLGAEAFF. CDR3 bases: TGTGCCAGCAGTTACGGTCCGTTGGGAGCTGAAGCTTTCTTT.

This chain links TRBV5-1 with TRBJ2-1; D unclear. V was shortened by 0 bases and J by 6 bases, with 10 bases between the two germline ends. The germline V gene encodes CDR1 SGHRS and CDR2 YFSETQ. The CDR3 loop spans 14 amino acids. The CDR3 DNA sequence: TGCGCCAGCAGCTTGGACTTTGTTGGCAATGAGCAGTTCTTC. Amino acids: CASSLDFVGNEQFF.

The chain couples TRBV10-3 to TRBJ1-5; no firm D call. CDR1 is ENHRY and CDR2 is SYGVKD in the germline V gene. The V end lost 4 bases, the J end lost 2 bases, and 12 bases lay between the germline ends. This CDR3 is 15 amino acids long. CDR3: CAISATDPRNQPQHF. The CDR3 bases are TGTGCCATCAGTGCTACCGACCCCCGCAATCAGCCCCAGCATTTT.

This chain uses TRBV5-6 with TRBJ1-5; D is unresolved. CDR1 SGHDT and CDR2 YYEEEE come from the germline V gene. The ends were cut back, 4 bases at V and 0 bases at J, with 14 bases in the middle. The CDR3 has 16 amino acids. DNA for the CDR3: TGTGCCAGCAGCCTCCGTCAGGACTATAGCAATCAGCCCCAGCATTTT. Residues: CASSLRQDYSNQPQHF.